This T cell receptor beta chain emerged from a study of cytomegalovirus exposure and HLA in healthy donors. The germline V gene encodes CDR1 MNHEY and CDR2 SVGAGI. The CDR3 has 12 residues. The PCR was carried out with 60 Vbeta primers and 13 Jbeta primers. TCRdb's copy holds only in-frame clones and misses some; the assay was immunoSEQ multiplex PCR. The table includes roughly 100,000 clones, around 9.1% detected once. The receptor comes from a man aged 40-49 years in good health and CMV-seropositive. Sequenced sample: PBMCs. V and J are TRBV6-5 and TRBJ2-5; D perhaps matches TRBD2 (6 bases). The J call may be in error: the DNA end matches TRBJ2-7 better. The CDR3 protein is CASSPGDYEQYF. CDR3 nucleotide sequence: TGTGCCAGCAGTCCGGGGGACTACGAGCAGTACTTC.